This TCR beta chain emerged from a study of blood T cell repertoires in COVID-19. Study background: COVID-19 samples from acute and convalescent phases originated in the United States, Italy and Spain.

Original processing methods: Nucleated cell counts were estimated from reference gene primer amplification. Assay: immunoSEQ multiplex PCR; the TCRdb copy retains only in-frame clones and omits some. Clone size and the V and J calls come from that table; the DNA yielded D and trimming. The repertoire holds around 250,000 clones, with approximately 84% as singletons. The germline CDR1 and CDR2 sequences are SGHRS and YFSETQ. This CDR3 is 14 amino acids long. The V and J ends lost 7 bases and 5 bases, in that order; junction bases with no gene match: 10. Enrolled through a virtual design, the participants were between about 18 and 100 years of age and came from approximately 25 US areas.

Input material: PBMCs or T cells enriched from blood (not recorded which). The V and J genes are TRBV5-1 and TRBJ2-5; 8 nucleotides match TRBD2. This clonotype originated in a man between 18 and 29 years old who had recovered from COVID-19. DNA for the CDR3: TGCGCCAGCTTCCCCGGACTAGCTGGCGAGACCCAGTACTTC. Residues: CASFPGLAGETQYF.